This TCR beta chain was found in a study of blood T cell repertoires in COVID-19. At the level of the study: PBMCs, B-cell-depleted T cells, or T cells were the source of the cDNA or gDNA that made up the material.

Study processing details: Quantification of nucleated cells was approximated via reference gene primer amplification. The table came from immunoSEQ multiplex PCR; TCRdb's copy has only in-frame clones and leaves some out. That table furnishes V, J and clone size, whereas the DNA furnished D and trimming. Of over 200,000 clones in the sample, approximately 84% were seen once. CDR3 length equals 16 residues. Trimming at V came to 7 bases and at J to 0 bases, leaving 9 bases not matched to a gene. Germline V CDR1 and CDR2: ENHRY, SYGVKD. This TCR came from a man aged 40-49 years with active or convalescent COVID-19. The chain combines TRBV10-3 with TRBJ2-3, with 8 positions matching TRBD2. The sequenced material came from peripheral blood. The CDR3 DNA reads as TGTGCCATCACCTCTCTACTAGCGGCTAGCACAGATACGCAGTATTTT. Its protein is CAITSLLAASTDTQYF.